The clone carrying this TCR beta chain showed up just once. Sequencing was performed with immunoSEQ multiplex PCR; in TCRdb, only in-frame clones are kept and a portion is missing. The data show approximately 58,000 clones, roughly 90% seen once. The record originates from a study of chemoradiotherapy in HPV16-positive cancers. Germline CDR1 SQVTM, CDR2 ANQGSEA. Trimming shortened V by 4 bases and J by 4 bases, and 13 bases separated the two germline ends. CDR3 length: 13 residues. The chain uses TRBV29-1 and TRBJ1-2, with D possibly matching TRBD1 (6 bases). The sequenced sample was blood, obtained from a patient who underwent chemoradiotherapy. This TCR came from a human donor with HPV-associated anogenital cancer. Here the CDR3 reads CSVAGGASYGYTF. CDR3 DNA sequence: TGCAGCGTTGCGGGGGGCGCGAGCTATGGCTACACCTTC.